The T cell receptor (beta chain) under discussion was sequenced for a study of cytomegalovirus exposure and HLA in healthy donors. This clone appeared once. The CDR3 totals 15 residues. Germline values: CDR1 GTSNPN, CDR2 SVGIG (reference sequence). V lost 4 bases to trimming and J lost 3 bases; unmatched junction nucleotides: 7. Vbeta (60) and Jbeta (13) primers were used in the PCR. TCRdb's table, derived via immunoSEQ multiplex PCR, lists solely in-frame clones and lacks some. The repertoire consists of fewer than 150,000 clones, with 76% occurring once and the leading ten covering 3.9%. The chain is built from TRBV30 and TRBJ2-1; 9 nucleotides line up with TRBD2. Sequenced sample: PBMCs. The receptor's source is a man between 18 and 35 years old in good health and CMV-seronegative. The CDR3 reads CAWTGLAHYYNEQFF. The CDR3 nucleotides are TGTGCCTGGACGGGACTAGCCCATTACTACAATGAGCAGTTCTTC.